This entry features one TCR beta chain sequence. Its antigen remains unknown. The sample belongs to a study of T cell responses to AZD1222 COVID-19 vaccine. Overall study findings and caveats: Targeting of unmutated variant regions was reportedly seen in nearly half of spike-specific TCRs.

TCRdb keeps only in-frame clones here, not all; method: immunoSEQ multiplex PCR. The data hold 82,000 or so clones, with roughly nine tenths observed a single time. J was trimmed by 1 base and V by 7 bases; bases with no gene match: 5. The CDR3 covers 14 residues. Per germline, CDR1 MDHEN and CDR2 SYDVKM. The origin of this receptor is an adult in good health. J is TRBJ2-7 and V is TRBV28, with 9 bases that match TRBD1. The sequencing here drew on peripheral blood, taken on day 0 of AZD1222 vaccination. In nucleotides, the CDR3 is TGTGCCAGCAAGAACAGGGGGCCGTCCTACGAGCAGTACTTC. This codes for CASKNRGPSYEQYF.